What follows are 9 T cell receptor delta chains derived from one specimen sequenced in a study of gamma-delta T cells after stem cell transplantation. TCRdb reanalysed the RT-PCR reads with CATT. Of some 810 delta-chain clones in the sample, under 20% were seen once. The sample was gamma-delta T cells. The receptors originated from a human donor. It is not recorded whose cells these are; they may come from a transplant donor.

By share, this clone ranks as large. A read error is likely here: a far larger clone is one base away. The sample holds other DNA sequences that translate to the same CDR3. The chain joins TRDV3 to TRDJ1, with D perhaps assigned TRDD2 or TRDD3 (6 bases each). The CDR3 length is 14 residues. CDR1 is TVYSNPD, CDR2 GDNSRS, per germline (reference sequence). CDR3 amino acids: CALSSYDLGDKLIF. As DNA, the CDR3 is TGCGCCCTCTCCTCCTACGACCTGGGGGATAAACTCATCTTT.

This clone was found a few times. V and J are TRDV2 and TRDJ3, with D maybe TRDD3 (5 bases). With 3 bases removed from V and 0 bases from J, the gap between germline ends came to 14 bases. CDR3 length: 18 amino acids. From germline, CDR1 is GEAIGNYY and CDR2 EKD. The CDR3 here is CACDLMGLYSWDTRQMFF. In nucleotides, the CDR3 is TGTGCCTGTGACTTGATGGGGCTTTACTCCTGGGACACCCGACAGATGTTTTTC.

No V gene was called, though TRDJ1 was called as the J gene; the DNA was not compared with TRDD3, the D call given in the table. The length of the CDR3 is 16 residues. CDR3 sequence reads: CACDALLGDATDKLIF. The CDR3 bases are TGTGCCTGTGACGCTCTACTGGGGGACGCCACCGATAAACTCATCTTT.

Points on this clone: This may come from a read error, since a much larger clone is one base off. The J gene was identified as TRDJ4, and no V gene was called; no check of the table's D call, TRDD3, against the DNA was made. This CDR3 spans 20 amino acids. The CDR3 sequence is CACDTVELGDTDYASGPLIF. CDR3 coding DNA: TGTGCCTGTGACACCGTCGAGCTGGGGGATACCGATTATGCATCCGGCCCCCTGATCTTT.

The V gene is listed as TRDV2; no J gene was called; TRDD3 was called by the table and not checked on the DNA. Germline CDR1 and CDR2: GEAIGNYY and EKD. The CDR3 length is 23 residues. The CDR3 region is CARDTVKARTETGGPPNTDKPIF. The CDR3 DNA is TGTGCCCGTGACACCGTTAAAGCCCGTACTGAGACTGGGGGACCGCCAAACACCGATAAACCCATCTTT.

The DNA for the CDR3 is TGTGCCTGTGACAATGTACTGGGGGCCCCGCTCGCCGATAAACTCATCTTT. Protein product: CACDNVLGAPLADKLIF. This sequence joins TRDV2 and TRDJ1; 8 bases agree with TRDD3. V shed 2 bases, J shed 3 bases, and the junction held 13 bases outside the gene matches. CDR1 and CDR2 from the germline V gene are GEAIGNYY and EKD. The CDR3 sequence is 17 residues long.

Without a V gene call, the J gene is given as TRDJ1; the listed D gene, TRDD3, was not tested against the DNA. The CDR3 is made up of 20 amino acids. The CDR3 here is CALGETATPYLMEGTDKLIF. The CDR3 DNA reads as TGTGCTCTTGGGGAAACCGCCACGCCGTACTTAATGGAGGGCACCGATAAACTCATCTTT.

This clone has a handful of counts. The chain recombines TRDV2 with TRDJ1; 9 nucleotides agree with TRDD3. The CDR3 covers 17 residues. With 2 bases clipped from V and 0 bases from J, the junction kept 9 bases outside the gene matches. Germline V CDR1 and CDR2: GEAIGNYY, EKD. CDR3 DNA sequence: TGTGCCTGTGACAAGCTGGGGGATGGAGTCTACACCGATAAACTCATCTTT. Its protein is CACDKLGDGVYTDKLIF.

The J gene is TRDJ1, the V gene TRDV2; the match to TRDD3 covers 11 bases. The CDR3 is 18 residues long. The germline V gene encodes CDR1 GEAIGNYY and CDR2 EKD. With V trimmed by 0 bases and J by 1 base, 9 bases remained unmatched. CDR3 sequence: CACDTVPLGDTGTDKLIF. DNA of the CDR3: TGTGCCTGTGACACCGTTCCTCTGGGGGATACCGGCACCGATAAACTCATCTTT.